This T cell receptor (beta chain) derives from a study of blood T cell repertoires in COVID-19. Study details: Both acute and convalescent COVID-19 samples were obtained from the United States, Italy and Spain. T cells, B-cell-depleted T cells, or PBMCs supplied cDNA or gDNA.

Under the authors' procedure: Using reference gene primer amplification, nucleated cell counts were estimated. The assay was immunoSEQ multiplex PCR, and TCRdb's table has in-frame clones only and misses some. That table is the source of V, J and clone size, and D and trimming were worked out from the DNA. The sample carries over 130,000 clones, roughly 87% recorded once. This clone was seen just once. Per germline, CDR1 MGHRA and CDR2 YSYEKL. Trimming removed 1 base at V and 1 base at J, with 17 bases between. The CDR3 sequence is 17 residues long. This receptor was identified in a woman aged 55-69 years with active or convalescent COVID-19. The chain recombines TRBV4-1 with TRBJ2-7; no reliable D call. Sequencing input: peripheral blood. Here the CDR3 DNA reads TGCGCCAGCAGCCAAGCCAAGACATCGGATCGTTCCTACGAGCAGTACTTC. Encoded protein: CASSQAKTSDRSYEQYF.